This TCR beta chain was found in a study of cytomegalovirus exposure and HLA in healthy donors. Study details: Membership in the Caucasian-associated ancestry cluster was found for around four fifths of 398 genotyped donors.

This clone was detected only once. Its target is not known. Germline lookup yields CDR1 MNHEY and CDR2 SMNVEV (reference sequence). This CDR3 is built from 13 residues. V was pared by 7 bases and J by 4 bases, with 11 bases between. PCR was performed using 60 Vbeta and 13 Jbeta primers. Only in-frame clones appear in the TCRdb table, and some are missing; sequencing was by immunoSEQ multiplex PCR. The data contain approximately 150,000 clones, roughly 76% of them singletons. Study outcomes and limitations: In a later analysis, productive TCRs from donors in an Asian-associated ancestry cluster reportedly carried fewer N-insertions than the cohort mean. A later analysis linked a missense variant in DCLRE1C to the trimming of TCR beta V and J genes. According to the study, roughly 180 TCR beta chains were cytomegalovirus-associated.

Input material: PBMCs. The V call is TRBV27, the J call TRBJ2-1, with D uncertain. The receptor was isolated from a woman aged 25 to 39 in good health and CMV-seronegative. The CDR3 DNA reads TGTGCCAGCACCGCCTTCGGGTACAATGAGCAGTTCTTC. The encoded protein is CASTAFGYNEQFF.